A selection of T cell receptor beta chains follows, all from one sample in a study of response to subunit inactivated influenza vaccine. TCRdb re-called the RT-PCR reads through MiXCR, storing one row per CDR3 protein. Of just over 300,000 distinct CDR3 sequences listed, about 20% are singletons. Material: PBMCs from blood, obtained less than 22 months after vaccination. These receptors came from a man aged 45 to 70 who received an inactivated influenza vaccine. Each CDR3 is given with its conserved first and last residue. The D gene is left open where the match is weak. Clone size is stated in some rows and not others, as once, few, many or a class when expanded.

V	size	D	J	DNA	CDR3
TRBV7-8	few	.	TRBJ1-5	TGTGCCAGCAGCTGGTCGACTCAGGGAGGCAATCAGCCCCAGCATTTT	CASSWSTQGGNQPQHF
TRBV9	.	TRBD2	TRBJ2-7	TGTGCCAGCAGCCCCGCGGGGACTAGCGGCTACGAGCAGTACTTC	CASSPAGTSGYEQYF
TRBV6-1	.	.	TRBJ1-5	TGTGCCACCGCTTCCGTTTACAGGGAACCCCAGCATTTT	CATASVYREPQHF
TRBV28	few	.	TRBJ2-5	TGTGCCAGCAGTTTACGTTTTGGGGGCCCTGGGGGAGAGACCCAGTACTTC	CASSLRFGGPGGETQYF
TRBV4-2	few	TRBD1	TRBJ1-2	TGTGCCAGCAGCCAAACGGACAGGGGTAGTGGTGGCTACACCTTC	CASSQTDRGSGGYTF
TRBV28	.	.	TRBJ1-5	TGTGCCAGCAGACGGGACACTGGGGGCGGGCAGCCCCAGCATTTT	CASRRDTGGGQPQHF
TRBV29-1	.	TRBD2	TRBJ2-7	TGCAGCGTTGCCTTGACTAGCGGGAGTAACGAGCAGTACTTC	CSVALTSGSNEQYF
TRBV7-2	.	TRBD1	TRBJ2-7	TGTGCCAGCAGCTTAGCGCTCGGTACAGGGGAAAGCTCCTACGAGCAGTACTTC	CASSLALGTGESSYEQYF
TRBV12-3/TRBV12-4	many	.	TRBJ1-4	TGTGCCAGCAGCTCCCGCGGAGGGAGTAATGAAAAACTGTTTTTT	CASSSRGGSNEKLFF
TRBV12-3/TRBV12-4	few	.	TRBJ2-3	TGTGCCAGCAGTCCCCGGGGGGCGCGCACAGATACGCAGTATTTT	CASSPRGARTDTQYF
TRBV4-3	.	TRBD2	TRBJ2-7	TGCGCCAGCAGCCTTACCGGGACTAGCGGGACTGAGCAGTACTTC	CASSLTGTSGTEQYF
TRBV19	.	TRBD1	TRBJ1-1	TGTGCCAGTAGTATAACAGGAGAGGGGGCTTGGACTGAAGCTTTCTTT	CASSITGEGAWTEAFF
TRBV5-6	few	.	TRBJ1-6	TGTGCCAGCAGCTTGGGTGCAGGGTATCATAATTCACCCCTCCACTTT	CASSLGAGYHNSPLHF
TRBV7-6	few	.	TRBJ1-3	TGTGCCAGCAGCTTAGAGGGGGTCCCCGGAAACACCATATATTTT	CASSLEGVPGNTIYF
TRBV6-6	many	.	TRBJ1-1	TGTGCCAGCAGTGCACACAGGAACACTGAAGCTTTCTTT	CASSAHRNTEAFF
TRBV10-2	.	TRBD2	TRBJ2-1	TGCGCCAGCAGCGGTGGGAGCGGGAGGACCTACAATGAGCAGTTCTTC	CASSGGSGRTYNEQFF
TRBV4-3	.	.	TRBJ1-4	TGCGCCAGCAGCCAAGTTTCCGGGGCTAATGAAAAACTGTTTTTT	CASSQVSGANEKLFF
TRBV7-2	few	.	TRBJ1-4	TGTGCCAGCAGCGCGACTCCCAGTAAAAAACTGTTTTTT	CASSATPSKKLFF
TRBV20-1	.	.	TRBJ2-7	TGCAGTGCCGACGGGTCTACGTCCTACGAGCAGTACTTC	CSADGSTSYEQYF
TRBV7-2	few	TRBD1	TRBJ1-2	TGTGCCAGCAGCTCTAACCCAGGGGGCGATGGCTACACCTTC	CASSSNPGGDGYTF
TRBV6-1	few	.	TRBJ1-1	TGTGCCAGCAGGGAGCGGGGGACTCTGGGCTTAACTACTGAAGCTTTCTTT	CASRERGTLGLTTEAFF
TRBV4-3	many	TRBD2	TRBJ2-1	TGCGCCAGCAGCCAAGATTGGGAGGGCCAGGACAATGAGCAGTTCTTC	CASSQDWEGQDNEQFF
TRBV6-5	.	TRBD1	TRBJ1-1	TGTGCCAGCAGTTACTTGTCTCCGGGACAGGGCACTGAAGCTTTCTTT	CASSYLSPGQGTEAFF
TRBV20-1	.	.	TRBJ1-1	TGCAGTGCAGTCATTCCGGGGGTCTCTCTAGCTGAAGCTTTCTTT	CSAVIPGVSLAEAFF
TRBV4-3	.	.	TRBJ2-1	TGCGCCAGCAGCCAAGAAAGGGGGTCAGCCTACAATGAGCAGTTCTTC	CASSQERGSAYNEQFF
TRBV9	.	.	TRBJ1-1	TGTGCCAGCAGCGTACAAGGGGGGCCCTATGAAGCTTTCTTT	CASSVQGGPYEAFF
TRBV20-1	.	.	TRBJ1-5	TGCAGTGCTCAAGACGGTCTTAATCAGCCCCAGCATTTT	CSAQDGLNQPQHF
TRBV12-3/TRBV12-4	many	.	TRBJ1-4	TGTGCCAGCAGTAAAGTCCCCGCCTTTTACAGGAGCAATGAAAAACTGTTTTTT	CASSKVPAFYRSNEKLFF
TRBV19	.	TRBD1	TRBJ2-4	TGTGCCAGTAGTTTACGACAGGGAGAAGTGGCCAAAAACATTCAGTACTTC	CASSLRQGEVAKNIQYF
TRBV24-1	.	.	TRBJ2-1	TGTGCCACCAGTGATTCGATGGTTGGGGAGCAGTTCTTC	CATSDSMVGEQFF
TRBV13	.	.	TRBJ2-4	TGTGCCAGCAGCCCGAATTTAGCCAAAAACATTCAGTACTTC	CASSPNLAKNIQYF
TRBV20-1	few	.	TRBJ2-7	TGCAGTGCTAGAGATTTTCGGGCCTCCTACGAGCAGTACTTC	CSARDFRASYEQYF
TRBV20-1	.	.	TRBJ2-3	TGCAGTGCTAGATATACAGGGACAGATACGCAGTATTTT	CSARYTGTDTQYF
TRBV24-1	.	.	TRBJ2-2	TGTGCCACCAGTGATATCCCGACAGGCGACACCGGGGAGCTGTTTTTT	CATSDIPTGDTGELFF
TRBV25-1	many	.	TRBJ2-5	TGTGCCAGCAGCCCCGGGACCGGCTGGGAGACCCAGTACTTC	CASSPGTGWETQYF
TRBV28	few	TRBD2	TRBJ2-1	TGTGCCAGCAGTTTAATAGCGGGGGTCGGTGAGCAGTTCTTC	CASSLIAGVGEQFF
TRBV6-5	many	.	TRBJ1-2	TGTGCCAGCAGTTACGGCGGGAACTATGGCTACACCTTC	CASSYGGNYGYTF
TRBV28	few	.	TRBJ2-1	TGTGCCAGCAATTCCCCAGGAGGGGCTGAGCAGTTCTTC	CASNSPGGAEQFF
TRBV6-2/TRBV6-3	.	.	TRBJ1-1	TGTGCCAGCAGTTACCCCTCCGAAACCATGAACACTGAAGCTTTCTTT	CASSYPSETMNTEAFF
TRBV20-1	many	TRBD1	TRBJ1-6	TGCAGTGCTCGGGACAGGGGAAATTCACCCCTCCACTTT	CSARDRGNSPLHF
TRBV7-2	few	.	TRBJ2-2	TGTGCCAGCAGCTCCCCATATGGGACGGGGAACACCGGGGAGCTGTTTTTT	CASSSPYGTGNTGELFF
TRBV3-1	many	.	TRBJ1-2	TGTGCCAGCAGCCAAACCAAATACAGGTCTAACTATGGCTACACCTTC	CASSQTKYRSNYGYTF
TRBV10-3	few	.	TRBJ1-1	TGTGCCATCCGGGAGCTGGGAAACACTGAAGCTTTCTTT	CAIRELGNTEAFF
TRBV12-3/TRBV12-4	.	.	TRBJ2-3	TGTGCCAGCATTCGGGCTGGCACAGATACGCAGTATTTT	CASIRAGTDTQYF
TRBV5-1	.	.	TRBJ2-2	TGCGCCAGCAATCGGATTCTAGTCCGGGAGCTGTTTTTT	CASNRILVRELFF
TRBV2	.	TRBD2	TRBJ2-7	TGTGCCAGCAGTGAAGCGAATCGACTAGCGGGGAAAAAGTACTTC	CASSEANRLAGKKYF
TRBV4-2	.	.	TRBJ1-2	TGTGCCAGCAGCCAAGATTTTACGGGGTACTATGGCTACACCTTC	CASSQDFTGYYGYTF
TRBV6-2/TRBV6-3	few	TRBD1	TRBJ1-1	TGTGCCAGCAGTTACGAGGACAGGGGATATGGAAACACTGAAGCTTTCTTT	CASSYEDRGYGNTEAFF
TRBV4-1	few	.	TRBJ2-4	TGCGCCAGCAGCCAAGCGGCCCGGGGGGCAGGAAACATTCAGTACTTC	CASSQAARGAGNIQYF
TRBV19	.	.	TRBJ1-5	TGTGCCAGTAGTATAGAACCTCCCGGACAGTTCAATCAGCCCCAGCATTTT	CASSIEPPGQFNQPQHF